This TCR beta chain was recorded in a study of shared clonotypes between healthy human individuals. The CDR3 runs to 13 residues. The V end was cut by 2 bases, the J end by 2 bases, with 5 bases between. Germline V lookup: CDR1 SGHRS, CDR2 YFSETQ. Source study methods: Owing to the provision of junction-only sequences devoid of quality scores by immunoSEQ, filtering differed. Clones were sequenced by immunoSEQ multiplex PCR, and TCRdb holds only the in-frame ones, with some missing. V and J calls and clone size are as listed in that table; D and trimming were resolved from the DNA. The data contain over a million clones, around three quarters of them singletons. Every one of the donors was a Caucasian adult that lived in Nashville, Tennessee.

Sequenced: memory CD4+ T cells from PBMCs. Subset meaning: CD45RA-negative fraction. The V call is TRBV5-1, the J call TRBJ2-1, with D hard to call. The clonotype was recovered from a man younger than 30 in good health. Some clones in this sample may be carry-over from other donors' samples. The CDR3 region has the DNA TGCGCCAGCAGCTTTAGCACCTACAATGAGCAGTTCTTC. Translation: CASSFSTYNEQFF. The full variable domain, in which reference TRBV5-1 and TRBJ2-1 provide the parts outside the CDR3, is KAGVTQTPRYLIKTRGQQVTLSCSPISGHRSVSWYQQTPGQGLQFLFEYFSETQRNKGNFPGRFSGRQFSNSRSEMNVSTLELGDSALYLCASSFSTYNEQFFGPGTRLTVL.